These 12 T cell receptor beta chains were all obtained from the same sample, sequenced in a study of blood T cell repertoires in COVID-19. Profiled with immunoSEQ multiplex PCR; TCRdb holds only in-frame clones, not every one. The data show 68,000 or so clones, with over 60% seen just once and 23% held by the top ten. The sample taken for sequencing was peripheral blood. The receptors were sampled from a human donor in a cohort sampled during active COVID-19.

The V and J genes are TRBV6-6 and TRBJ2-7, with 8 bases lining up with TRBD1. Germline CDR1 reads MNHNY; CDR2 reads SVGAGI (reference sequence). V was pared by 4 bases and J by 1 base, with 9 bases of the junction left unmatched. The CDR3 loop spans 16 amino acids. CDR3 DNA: TGTGCCAGCAGTTCACCCGACAGGGGAGGATCCTACGAGCAGTACTTC. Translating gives CASSSPDRGGSYEQYF.

The CDR3 region has the DNA TGCGCCAGCAGCGACTGGGACAGGGGAAGTGGGAAGTTCTTC. Encoded protein: CASSDWDRGSGKFF. This sequence joins TRBV4-1 and TRBJ2-1; 10 bases fit TRBD1. The CDR3 contains 14 residues. J gave up 14 bases and V 5 bases, and 12 bases lay outside the gene matches. CDR1 is MGHRA, CDR2 YSYEKL, per germline.

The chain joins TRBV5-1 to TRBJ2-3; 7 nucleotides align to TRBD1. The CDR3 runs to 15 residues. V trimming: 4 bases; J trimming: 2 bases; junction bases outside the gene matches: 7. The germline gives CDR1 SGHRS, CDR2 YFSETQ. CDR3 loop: CASSLGTANTDTQYF. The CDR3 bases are TGCGCCAGCAGCCTAGGGACAGCAAACACAGATACGCAGTATTTT.

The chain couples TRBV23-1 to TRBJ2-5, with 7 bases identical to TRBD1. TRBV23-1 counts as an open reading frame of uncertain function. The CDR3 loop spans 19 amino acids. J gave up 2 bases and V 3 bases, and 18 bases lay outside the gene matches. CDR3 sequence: CASSQGTLRDSVFQETQYF. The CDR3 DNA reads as TGCGCCAGCAGTCAGGGAACCCTACGGGACAGTGTCTTTCAAGAGACCCAGTACTTC.

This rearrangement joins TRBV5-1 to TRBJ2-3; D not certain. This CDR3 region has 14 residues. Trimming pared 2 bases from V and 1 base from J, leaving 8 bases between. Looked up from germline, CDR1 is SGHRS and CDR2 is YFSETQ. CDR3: CASSFWSGTDTQYF. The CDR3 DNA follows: TGCGCCAGCAGCTTTTGGTCGGGCACAGATACGCAGTATTTT.

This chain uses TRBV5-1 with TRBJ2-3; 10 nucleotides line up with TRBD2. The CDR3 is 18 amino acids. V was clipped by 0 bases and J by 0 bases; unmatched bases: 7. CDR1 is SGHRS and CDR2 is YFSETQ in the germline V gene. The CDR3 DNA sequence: TGCGCCAGCAGCTTGGCCGCGGCTAGCGGGGGAAGCACAGATACGCAGTATTTT. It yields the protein CASSLAAASGGSTDTQYF.

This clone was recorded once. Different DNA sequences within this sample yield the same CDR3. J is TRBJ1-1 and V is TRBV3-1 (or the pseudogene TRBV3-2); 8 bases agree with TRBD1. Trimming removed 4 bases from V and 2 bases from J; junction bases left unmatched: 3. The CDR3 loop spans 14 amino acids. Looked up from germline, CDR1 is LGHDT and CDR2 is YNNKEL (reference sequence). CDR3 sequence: CASSRGQGNTEAFF. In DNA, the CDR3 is TGTGCCAGCAGCCGAGGACAGGGAAACACTGAAGCTTTCTTT.

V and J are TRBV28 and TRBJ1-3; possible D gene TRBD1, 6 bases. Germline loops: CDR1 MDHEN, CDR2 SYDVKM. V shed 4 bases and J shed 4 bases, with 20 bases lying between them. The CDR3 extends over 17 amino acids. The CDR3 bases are TGTGCCAGCAGTTCCGGGACAAGGGCCCCACCGGGAAACACCATATATTTT. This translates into CASSSGTRAPPGNTIYF.

CDR3 residues: CASSTDMNTGELFF. The CDR3 DNA follows: TGCGCCAGCAGCACGGACATGAACACCGGGGAGCTGTTTTTT. The chain employs TRBV5-1 and TRBJ2-2; D might be TRBD1 (5 bases). CDR1 is SGHRS, CDR2 YFSETQ, per germline. The CDR3 loop spans 14 amino acids. V was cut by 4 bases and J by 1 base, with 8 bases left in between.

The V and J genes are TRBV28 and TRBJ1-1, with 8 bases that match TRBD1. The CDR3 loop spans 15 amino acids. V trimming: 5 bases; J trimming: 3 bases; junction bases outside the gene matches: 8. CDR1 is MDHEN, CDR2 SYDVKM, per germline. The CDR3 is CASSTYRGQDTEAFF. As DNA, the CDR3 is TGTGCCAGCAGTACCTACAGGGGACAGGACACTGAAGCTTTCTTT.

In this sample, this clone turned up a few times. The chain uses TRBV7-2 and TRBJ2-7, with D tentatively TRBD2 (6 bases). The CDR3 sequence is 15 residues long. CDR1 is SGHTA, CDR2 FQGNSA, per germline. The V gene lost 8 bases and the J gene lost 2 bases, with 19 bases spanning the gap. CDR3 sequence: CASLTTGGTPYEQYF. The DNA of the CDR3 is TGTGCCAGCCTTACGACGGGCGGGACTCCCTACGAGCAGTACTTC.

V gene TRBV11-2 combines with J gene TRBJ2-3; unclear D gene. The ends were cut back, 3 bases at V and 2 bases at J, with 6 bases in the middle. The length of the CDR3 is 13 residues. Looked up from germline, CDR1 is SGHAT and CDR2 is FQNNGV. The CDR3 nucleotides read TGTGCCAGCAGCTTCCGACTCACAGATACGCAGTATTTT. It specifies CASSFRLTDTQYF.